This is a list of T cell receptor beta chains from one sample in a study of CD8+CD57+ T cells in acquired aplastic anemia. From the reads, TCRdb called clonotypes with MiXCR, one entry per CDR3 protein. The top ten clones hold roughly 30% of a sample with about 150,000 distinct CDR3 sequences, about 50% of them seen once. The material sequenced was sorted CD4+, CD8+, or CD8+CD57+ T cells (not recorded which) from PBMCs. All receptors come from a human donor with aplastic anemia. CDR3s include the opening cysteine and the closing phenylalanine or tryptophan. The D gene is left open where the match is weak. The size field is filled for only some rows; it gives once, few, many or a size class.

cdr3_aa: CASSSGVNYGYTF
cdr3_nt: TGTGCCAGCAGTTCCGGGGTGAACTATGGCTACACCTTC
v_call: TRBV12-3/TRBV12-4
d_call: -
j_call: TRBJ1-2
clone_size: few

cdr3_aa: CASSQGGGHEQYF
cdr3_nt: TGCGCCAGCAGCCAAGGAGGGGGCCATGAGCAGTACTTC
v_call: TRBV4-1
d_call: TRBD1
j_call: TRBJ2-7
clone_size: -

cdr3_aa: CASSSRVNTEAFF
cdr3_nt: TGTGCCAGCAGTTCCCGAGTGAACACTGAAGCTTTCTTT
v_call: TRBV25-1
d_call: -
j_call: TRBJ1-1
clone_size: few

cdr3_aa: CAISDSHLTGELFF
cdr3_nt: TGTGCCATCAGTGACTCCCACCTCACCGGGGAGCTGTTTTTT
v_call: TRBV10-3
d_call: -
j_call: TRBJ2-2
clone_size: many

cdr3_aa: CSVEGRDPPGNTIYF
cdr3_nt: TGCAGCGTTGAAGGCCGGGACCCTCCTGGAAACACCATATATTTT
v_call: TRBV29-1
d_call: -
j_call: TRBJ1-3
clone_size: many

cdr3_aa: CASSYFCGTGGSGANVLTF
cdr3_nt: TGTGCCAGCAGTTACTTTTGCGGGACAGGGGGCTCTGGGGCCAACGTCCTGACTTTC
v_call: TRBV6-2/TRBV6-3
d_call: TRBD1
j_call: TRBJ2-6
clone_size: -

cdr3_aa: CATSTRLAGAKSSTDTQYF
cdr3_nt: TGTGCCACCAGCACGAGACTAGCGGGGGCAAAGTCTAGCACAGATACGCAGTATTTT
v_call: TRBV15
d_call: TRBD2
j_call: TRBJ2-3
clone_size: -

cdr3_aa: CATSDGPGYEQYF
cdr3_nt: TGTGCCACCAGTGATGGACCGGGCTACGAGCAGTACTTC
v_call: TRBV24-1
d_call: -
j_call: TRBJ2-7
clone_size: -

cdr3_aa: CSASRIASGGSATQYF
cdr3_nt: TGCAGTGCTTCCCGAATTGCTAGCGGGGGAAGCGCTACGCAGTATTTT
v_call: TRBV20-1
d_call: TRBD2
j_call: TRBJ2-3
clone_size: once

cdr3_aa: CASSFQREIYEQYF
cdr3_nt: TGTGCCAGCAGCTTTCAGCGGGAGATTTACGAGCAGTACTTC
v_call: TRBV7-9
d_call: TRBD2
j_call: TRBJ2-7
clone_size: many

cdr3_aa: CASSGTGQELGYGYTF
cdr3_nt: TGTGCCAGCTCGGGGACAGGGCAGGAATTAGGCTATGGCTACACCTTC
v_call: TRBV12-3/TRBV12-4
d_call: TRBD1
j_call: TRBJ1-2
clone_size: -

cdr3_aa: CATSRGVDTQYF
cdr3_nt: TGTGCCACCAGCAGAGGCGTAGATACGCAGTATTTT
v_call: TRBV15
d_call: -
j_call: TRBJ2-3
clone_size: -

cdr3_aa: CASSLRAANYNEQFF
cdr3_nt: TGTGCCAGCAGTTTGAGAGCAGCGAACTACAATGAGCAGTTCTTC
v_call: TRBV27
d_call: -
j_call: TRBJ2-1
clone_size: few

cdr3_aa: CAISGGTGVSTEAFF
cdr3_nt: TGTGCCATCAGTGGTGGGACAGGGGTCAGCACTGAAGCTTTCTTT
v_call: TRBV10-3
d_call: TRBD1
j_call: TRBJ1-1
clone_size: few

cdr3_aa: CASSQGRDEQYF
cdr3_nt: TGTGCCAGCAGCCAAGGAAGGGACGAGCAGTACTTC
v_call: TRBV4-2
d_call: -
j_call: TRBJ2-7
clone_size: -

cdr3_aa: CASSIGGDVNTIYF
cdr3_nt: TGTGCCAGTAGTATCGGAGGGGACGTAAACACCATATATTTT
v_call: TRBV19
d_call: -
j_call: TRBJ1-3
clone_size: once

cdr3_aa: CASSAGNTNEQYF
cdr3_nt: TGTGCCAGCAGCGCGGGGAATACGAACGAGCAGTACTTC
v_call: TRBV9
d_call: -
j_call: TRBJ2-7
clone_size: many

cdr3_aa: CASSTRRDSYEQYF
cdr3_nt: TGTGCCAGTAGTACACGTAGGGACTCCTACGAGCAGTACTTC
v_call: TRBV19
d_call: -
j_call: TRBJ2-7
clone_size: -

cdr3_aa: CASSLVQGADTQYF
cdr3_nt: TGTGCCAGCAGCTTAGTACAGGGCGCAGATACGCAGTATTTT
v_call: TRBV7-2
d_call: -
j_call: TRBJ2-3
clone_size: many

cdr3_aa: CASSAPTETQYF
cdr3_nt: TGTGCCAGCAGTGCCCCCACGGAGACCCAGTACTTC
v_call: TRBV25-1
d_call: -
j_call: TRBJ2-5
clone_size: many

cdr3_aa: CASRPGVELGQFF
cdr3_nt: TGTGCCAGCAGACCCGGGGTCGAGCTTGGGCAGTTCTTC
v_call: TRBV7-8
d_call: -
j_call: TRBJ2-1
clone_size: -

cdr3_aa: CATSGRGGSSYEQYF
cdr3_nt: TGTGCCACCAGCGGGCGGGGCGGGAGCTCCTACGAGCAGTACTTC
v_call: TRBV15
d_call: TRBD2
j_call: TRBJ2-7
clone_size: -

cdr3_aa: CAIRGQGYNEQFF
cdr3_nt: TGTGCCATCAGGGGACAGGGTTACAATGAGCAGTTCTTC
v_call: TRBV10-3
d_call: TRBD1
j_call: TRBJ2-1
clone_size: -

cdr3_aa: CASSQAQVTDTQYF
cdr3_nt: TGCGCCAGCAGCCAAGCCCAGGTGACAGATACGCAGTATTTT
v_call: TRBV4-3
d_call: -
j_call: TRBJ2-3
clone_size: -

cdr3_aa: CSALPAGNYGYTF
cdr3_nt: TGCAGTGCTCTCCCCGCCGGCAACTATGGCTACACCTTC
v_call: TRBV20-1
d_call: -
j_call: TRBJ1-2
clone_size: many

cdr3_aa: CSVGARGSYYEQYF
cdr3_nt: TGCAGCGTCGGAGCCAGGGGATCTTACTACGAGCAGTACTTC
v_call: TRBV29-1
d_call: -
j_call: TRBJ2-7
clone_size: -

cdr3_aa: CASSLYWGGDTEAFF
cdr3_nt: TGTGCCAGCAGCTTATACTGGGGTGGGGACACTGAAGCTTTCTTT
v_call: TRBV7-9
d_call: -
j_call: TRBJ1-1
clone_size: many

cdr3_aa: CASSQDSNQPQHF
cdr3_nt: TGTGCCAGCAGTCAAGATAGCAATCAGCCCCAGCATTTT
v_call: TRBV2
d_call: -
j_call: TRBJ1-5
clone_size: -

cdr3_aa: CASSLKGPYEQYF
cdr3_nt: TGTGCCAGCAGTTTAAAGGGGCCCTACGAGCAGTACTTC
v_call: TRBV12-3/TRBV12-4
d_call: -
j_call: TRBJ2-7
clone_size: -

cdr3_aa: CSVEVRINEQFF
cdr3_nt: TGCAGCGTTGAAGTCCGGATCAATGAGCAGTTCTTC
v_call: TRBV29-1
d_call: -
j_call: TRBJ2-1
clone_size: -

cdr3_aa: CSAREGQGVVDTQYF
cdr3_nt: TGCAGTGCTAGAGAGGGACAAGGGGTAGTGGATACGCAGTATTTT
v_call: TRBV20-1
d_call: -
j_call: TRBJ2-3
clone_size: -

cdr3_aa: CSANRQETQYF
cdr3_nt: TGCAGTGCTAACCGCCAAGAGACCCAGTACTTC
v_call: TRBV20-1
d_call: -
j_call: TRBJ2-5
clone_size: -

cdr3_aa: CSASGTGINYGYTF
cdr3_nt: TGCAGTGCTAGCGGGACAGGGATTAACTATGGCTACACCTTC
v_call: TRBV20-1
d_call: TRBD1
j_call: TRBJ1-2
clone_size: -

cdr3_aa: CASSVSGRQETQYF
cdr3_nt: TGTGCCAGCAGCGTGTCAGGGAGGCAGGAGACCCAGTACTTC
v_call: TRBV9
d_call: -
j_call: TRBJ2-5
clone_size: many

cdr3_aa: CASSQGASGRDQFF
cdr3_nt: TGCGCCAGCAGCCAAGGAGCGAGCGGGCGGGATCAGTTCTTC
v_call: TRBV4-3
d_call: -
j_call: TRBJ2-1
clone_size: many

cdr3_aa: CASSLVSTGGFPEAFF
cdr3_nt: TGTGCCAGCAGCTTAGTTTCAACAGGGGGCTTCCCCGAAGCTTTCTTT
v_call: TRBV11-1
d_call: TRBD1
j_call: TRBJ1-1
clone_size: many

cdr3_aa: CASRGGSSTGELFF
cdr3_nt: TGTGCCAGCAGGGGGGGAAGCAGTACCGGGGAGCTGTTTTTT
v_call: TRBV2
d_call: -
j_call: TRBJ2-2
clone_size: -

cdr3_aa: CAIRSPTGAETQYF
cdr3_nt: TGTGCCATCAGGTCCCCAACAGGGGCCGAGACCCAGTACTTC
v_call: TRBV10-3
d_call: TRBD1
j_call: TRBJ2-5
clone_size: -

cdr3_aa: CASSSSSTPDRDF
cdr3_nt: TGTGCAAGCAGCTCCTCCTCGACACCTGACCGGGACTTC
v_call: TRBV7-9
d_call: -
j_call: TRBJ2-7
clone_size: -

cdr3_aa: CSARDLKRTGVVDEQYF
cdr3_nt: TGCAGTGCTAGAGACCTAAAGAGGACAGGGGTAGTCGACGAGCAGTACTTC
v_call: TRBV20-1
d_call: TRBD1
j_call: TRBJ2-7
clone_size: few

cdr3_aa: CASSFGWEQYF
cdr3_nt: TGTGCCAGCAGCTTTGGCTGGGAGCAGTACTTC
v_call: TRBV7-2
d_call: -
j_call: TRBJ2-7
clone_size: few

cdr3_aa: CASSQSANQVYTIYF
cdr3_nt: TGTGCCAGCAGCCAATCGGCTAACCAAGTATACACCATATATTTT
v_call: TRBV16
d_call: -
j_call: TRBJ1-3
clone_size: -

cdr3_aa: CASSLVLAGTGYQETQYF
cdr3_nt: TGCGCCAGCAGCTTGGTTCTAGCGGGGACCGGGTACCAAGAGACCCAGTACTTC
v_call: TRBV5-1
d_call: TRBD2
j_call: TRBJ2-5
clone_size: many

cdr3_aa: CASGPPVSRTEAFF
cdr3_nt: TGTGCTAGTGGCCCCCCCGTTAGTCGGACTGAAGCTTTCTTT
v_call: TRBV12-5
d_call: -
j_call: TRBJ1-1
clone_size: -

cdr3_aa: CAWIGTGGYTF
cdr3_nt: TGTGCCTGGATTGGGACGGGTGGCTACACCTTC
v_call: TRBV30
d_call: -
j_call: TRBJ1-2
clone_size: many

cdr3_aa: CASSLRSYEQHF
cdr3_nt: TGTGCCAGCAGTTTAAGGTCCTACGAGCAGCACTTC
v_call: TRBV6-5
d_call: -
j_call: TRBJ2-7
clone_size: once

cdr3_aa: CATNGSRLGVSNQPQHF
cdr3_nt: TGTGCCACCAATGGTTCACGGTTGGGTGTGAGCAATCAGCCCCAGCATTTT
v_call: TRBV24-1
d_call: -
j_call: TRBJ1-5
clone_size: -

cdr3_aa: CASSLSLAGGGETQYF
cdr3_nt: TGTGCCAGCAGCCTCTCTCTAGCGGGAGGAGGGGAGACCCAGTACTTC
v_call: TRBV14
d_call: TRBD2
j_call: TRBJ2-5
clone_size: many

cdr3_aa: CASSSTGGTGNTIYF
cdr3_nt: TGTGCCAGCAGCTCTACAGGGGGCACTGGAAACACCATATATTTT
v_call: TRBV7-1
d_call: TRBD1
j_call: TRBJ1-3
clone_size: -

cdr3_aa: CAIPPPGGFDEQYF
cdr3_nt: TGTGCCATCCCCCCTCCGGGAGGGTTCGACGAGCAGTACTTC
v_call: TRBV24-1
d_call: TRBD2
j_call: TRBJ2-7
clone_size: -

cdr3_aa: CATPGHTNTEAFF
cdr3_nt: TGTGCCACACCGGGACATACAAACACTGAAGCTTTCTTT
v_call: TRBV10-3
d_call: -
j_call: TRBJ1-1
clone_size: -

cdr3_aa: CATSDLQGAVADTQYF
cdr3_nt: TGTGCCACCAGTGATTTGCAGGGGGCGGTTGCGGATACGCAGTATTTT
v_call: TRBV24-1
d_call: TRBD1
j_call: TRBJ2-3
clone_size: -

cdr3_aa: CASRPGQGAYNEQFF
cdr3_nt: TGTGCCAGCAGGCCGGGACAGGGGGCCTACAATGAGCAGTTCTTC
v_call: TRBV6-4
d_call: TRBD1
j_call: TRBJ2-1
clone_size: few

cdr3_aa: CASSDGITEAFF
cdr3_nt: TGTGCCAGCAGTGACGGGATCACTGAAGCTTTCTTT
v_call: TRBV2
d_call: -
j_call: TRBJ1-1
clone_size: many

cdr3_aa: CASSDWGNQPQHF
cdr3_nt: TGTGCCAGCAGTGATTGGGGGAATCAGCCCCAGCATTTT
v_call: TRBV2
d_call: -
j_call: TRBJ1-5
clone_size: -